Each of the 28 T cell receptor beta chains below was sequenced from the same sample in a study of blood T cell repertoires in COVID-19. Some clones are missing from TCRdb's copy, which holds only in-frame ones; the method was immunoSEQ multiplex PCR. The table has 150,000 or so clones, 80% seen once. The sequencing sample was made of PBMCs or T cells enriched from blood (not recorded which). The receptors shown here come from a woman aged 55 to 70 who had recovered from COVID-19.

The chain links TRBV14 to TRBJ1-2, with D perhaps TRBD1 (6 bases). V lost 5 bases, J lost 8 bases, and 9 bases lay in between. The CDR3 contains 11 residues. Germline V CDR1 and CDR2: SGHDN, FVKESK. This CDR3 is CASSSGVGYTF. DNA for the CDR3: TGTGCCAGCAGCTCAGGGGTCGGCTACACCTTC. Together with reference TRBV14 and TRBJ1-2, the CDR3 gives the full variable domain: EAGVTQFPSHSVIEKGQTVTLRCDPISGHDNLYWYRRVMGKEIKFLLHFVKESKQDESGMPNNRFLAERTGGTYSTLKVQPAELEDSGVYFCASSSGVGYTFGSGTRLTVV.

CDR3 sequence (DNA): TGTGCCAGCAGTGAATCGGCTAGCGGGGGGGCGGGCGAGCAGTACTTC. As protein: CASSESASGGAGEQYF. J is TRBJ2-7 and V is TRBV25-1; TRBD2 matches at 12 bases. The CDR3 loop spans 16 amino acids. CDR1 MGHDK and CDR2 SYGVNS come from the germline V gene. The ends lost 1 base at V and 6 bases at J; junction bases unmatched: 7.

V usage is TRBV5-8 and J usage is TRBJ2-3, with D maybe TRBD1 (5 bases). Germline loops: CDR1 SGHTS, CDR2 YDEGEE. The CDR3 covers 13 residues. V was pared by 0 bases and J by 5 bases, with 7 bases between. CDR3 DNA sequence: TGTGCCAGCAGCTTGGTGCAGGGAGATACGCAGTATTTT. It is translated as CASSLVQGDTQYF.

The V call is TRBV6-1, the J call TRBJ1-2, with 12 bases lining up with TRBD1. J gave up 1 base and V 4 bases, and 7 bases lay outside the gene matches. This CDR3 is 17 amino acids long. CDR1 and CDR2 from the germline V gene are MNHNS and SASEGT. Here the CDR3 DNA reads TGTGCCAGCAGTGCCCCGGGACAGGGGGCTTTTAACTATGGCTACACCTTC. The encoded protein is CASSAPGQGAFNYGYTF.

The CDR3 spells CASSLGGALYNSPLHF. DNA of the CDR3: TGCGCCAGCAGCCTAGGGGGCGCTCTCTATAATTCACCCCTCCACTTT. The chain couples TRBV4-1 to TRBJ1-6; 7 positions match TRBD1. Germline loops: CDR1 MGHRA, CDR2 YSYEKL. This CDR3 comprises 16 residues. Trimming at V came to 4 bases and at J to 3 bases, leaving 6 bases not matched to a gene.

This clone was found a few times. This sequence joins TRBV2 and TRBJ2-3; D is possibly TRBD1 (5 bases). The V end lost 6 bases, the J end lost 6 bases, and 19 bases lay between the germline ends. The CDR3 runs 15 residues. Germline CDR1 reads SNHLY; CDR2 reads FYNNEI. Written as DNA, the CDR3 is TGTGCCAGCAGCAAAGGCGAAGGGGCTGGGGATACGCAGTATTTT. This gives the protein CASSKGEGAGDTQYF.

This chain uses TRBV19 with TRBJ1-2; D not resolved. The CDR3 runs 15 residues. Per germline, CDR1 LNHDA and CDR2 SQIVND (reference sequence). The ends were cut back, 3 bases at V and 5 bases at J, with 16 bases in the middle. CDR3 amino acids: CASSIVSGVGYGYTF. The CDR3, as DNA: TGTGCCAGTAGTATTGTATCCGGGGTCGGGTATGGCTACACCTTC.

The chain employs TRBV2 and TRBJ2-1; D is possibly TRBD2 (6 bases). Germline values: CDR1 SNHLY, CDR2 FYNNEI. CDR3 length equals 14 residues. The V and J ends lost 1 base and 8 bases respectively, with 12 bases between them. The CDR3 region is CASSEVGRSYEQFF. DNA of the CDR3: TGTGCCAGCAGTGAAGTGGGGAGGTCGTATGAGCAGTTCTTC.

Only a few counts were recorded for this clone. The genes are TRBV29-1 and TRBJ2-1, with no clear D. Trimming removed 1 base from V and 3 bases from J, with 7 bases in between. The germline gives CDR1 SQVTM, CDR2 ANQGSEA. The CDR3 length is 13 residues. The CDR3 sequence: CSVEGGSYNEQFF. The CDR3 coding sequence is TGCAGCGTTGAAGGCGGCAGCTACAATGAGCAGTTCTTC.

With respect to this clone: At the DNA level, this CDR3 is encoded by other sequences in the same sample as well. J is TRBJ2-7 and V is TRBV5-6; maybe TRBD1 (5 bases). Germline CDR1 is SGHDT and CDR2 is YYEEEE. The CDR3 consists of 12 residues. Trimming removed 1 base at V and 3 bases at J, with 5 bases between. The CDR3 here is CASSLQGYEQYF. The CDR3 DNA reads as TGTGCCAGCAGCTTGCAGGGCTACGAGCAGTACTTC. Full variable domain (rest looked up from reference TRBV5-6 and TRBJ2-7): DAGVTQSPTHLIKTRGQQVTLRCSPKSGHDTVSWYQQALGQGPQFIFQYYEEEERQRGNFPDRFSGHQFPNYSSELNVNALLLGDSALYLCASSLQGYEQYFGPGTRLTVT.

The chain is built from TRBV4-1 and TRBJ2-1; TRBD2 agrees at 8 bases. The CDR3 is 15 residues long. Trimming cost V 4 bases and J 1 base; bases outside gene matches: 3. CDR1 and CDR2 from the germline V gene are MGHRA and YSYEKL. The CDR3 coding sequence is TGCGCCAGCAGCCTCAGCGGGGGTTCCTACAATGAGCAGTTCTTC. It yields the protein CASSLSGGSYNEQFF.

The V and J genes are TRBV19 and TRBJ2-1; TRBD2 agrees at 10 bases. This CDR3 has 15 residues. J lost 8 bases, V lost 3 bases, and 7 bases had no gene match. Looked up from germline, CDR1 is LNHDA and CDR2 is SQIVND (reference sequence). The CDR3 is CASSIISGGAHEQFF. CDR3 in DNA: TGTGCCAGTAGTATTATCAGCGGGGGGGCCCATGAGCAGTTCTTC.

The rearrangement joins TRBV6-6 to TRBJ2-1; 9 positions agree with TRBD2. The V segment lost 8 bases and the J segment 7 bases; nucleotides outside the gene matches: 9. CDR3 length: 14 residues. Germline V CDR1 and CDR2: MNHNY, SVGAGI (reference sequence). DNA for the CDR3: TGTGCCAGCGCGGGGGGGCTTGGAGGGAATGAGCAGTTCTTC. Its translation is CASAGGLGGNEQFF.

This clone has just a few counts. Here the CDR3 reads CATSRDSGYTEAFF. The CDR3 nucleotides are TGTGCCACCAGCAGAGATTCGGGGTACACTGAAGCTTTCTTT. The V call is TRBV15, the J call TRBJ1-1, with unresolved D. The V and J ends lost 0 bases and 3 bases respectively, with 8 bases between them. CDR3 length: 14 residues. CDR1 and CDR2 (germline): LNHNV, YYDKDF (reference sequence).

This clone showed up many times. V is TRBV7-2 and J is TRBJ2-3, with D tentatively TRBD2 (5 bases). The CDR3 is made up of 14 amino acids. Trimming removed 3 bases at V and 0 bases at J, with 7 bases between. The V gene's germline CDR1 is SGHTA and CDR2 FQGNSA. CDR3: CASSFAGSTDTQYF. CDR3 coding DNA: TGTGCCAGCAGCTTCGCGGGCAGCACAGATACGCAGTATTTT. The full variable domain, in which reference TRBV7-2 and TRBJ2-3 provide the parts outside the CDR3, is GAGVSQSPSNKVTEKGKDVELRCDPISGHTALYWYRQSLGQGLEFLIYFQGNSAPDKSGLPSDRFSAERTGGSVSTLTIQRTQQEDSAVYLCASSFAGSTDTQYFGPGTRLTVL.

This clone has only a few counts. This chain connects TRBV5-1 to TRBJ2-2, with TRBD2 identical over 8 bases. V lost 2 bases, J lost 5 bases, and 5 bases stayed unmatched. CDR1 SGHRS and CDR2 YFSETQ come from the germline V gene. This CDR3 comprises 15 residues. CDR3 residues: CASSLQGLVTGELFF. In DNA form, the CDR3 reads TGCGCCAGCAGCTTACAGGGACTAGTTACCGGGGAGCTGTTTTTT.

This chain links TRBV27 with TRBJ2-2; D call uncertain. From germline, CDR1 is MNHEY and CDR2 SMNVEV (reference sequence). The CDR3 length is 11 residues. V lost 8 bases, J lost 8 bases, and 9 bases lay in between. The CDR3 coding sequence is TGTGCCAGCGGGCCGCTAGGGGAGCTGTTTTTT. This encodes CASGPLGELFF.

The chain recombines TRBV5-1 with TRBJ2-1; D call uncertain. This CDR3 has 12 amino acids. Trimming took 6 bases from V and 5 from J, leaving 9 bases between them. Germline assignment: CDR1 SGHRS and CDR2 YFSETQ. CDR3 loop: CASNTFDNEQFF. For the CDR3, the DNA is TGCGCCAGCAACACATTCGACAATGAGCAGTTCTTC.

J is TRBJ1-1 and V is TRBV3-1 (or the pseudogene TRBV3-2), with D possibly being TRBD1 (5 bases). CDR1 LGHDT and CDR2 YNNKEL come from the germline V gene (reference sequence). This CDR3 region has 13 residues. Trimming shortened V by 3 bases and J by 1 base, and 6 bases separated the two germline ends. CDR3 residues: CASSHQGNTEAFF. As DNA, the CDR3 is TGTGCCAGCAGCCATCAGGGGAACACTGAAGCTTTCTTT.

The chain recombines TRBV5-1 with TRBJ1-3, with D hard to call. V was cut by 0 bases and J by 1 base, with 5 bases left in between. Per the germline V gene, CDR1 is SGHRS and CDR2 is YFSETQ. This CDR3 is built from 14 residues. CDR3 nucleotide sequence: TGCGCCAGCAGCTTGGATACATCTGGAAACACCATATATTTT. Its protein is CASSLDTSGNTIYF.

The chain recombines TRBV3-1 (or the pseudogene TRBV3-2) with TRBJ2-5; 7 nucleotides match TRBD1. The CDR3 has 15 residues. The J segment lost 2 bases and the V segment lost 5 bases, leaving 8 bases of the junction unmatched. Germline CDR1 LGHDT, CDR2 YNNKEL (reference sequence). CDR3 loop: CASSSHGTAQETQYF. The CDR3, as DNA: TGTGCCAGCAGCTCCCACGGGACAGCTCAAGAGACCCAGTACTTC.

The chain recombines TRBV6-5 with TRBJ2-2; 7 nucleotides line up with TRBD1. The V and J ends lost 7 bases and 6 bases, in that order; junction bases with no gene match: 11. The CDR3 has 15 amino acids. Per the germline V gene, CDR1 is MNHEY and CDR2 is SVGAGI. CDR3 sequence: CASTLAGGEAGELFF. The CDR3 nucleotides are TGTGCCAGCACCCTCGCAGGGGGTGAGGCCGGGGAGCTGTTTTTT.

The J gene is TRBJ2-7, the V gene TRBV9; D remains ambiguous. V was pared by 0 bases and J by 1 base, with 5 bases between. The CDR3 runs 13 residues. Germline CDR1 SGDLS, CDR2 YYNGEE. The CDR3: CASSVAVSYEQYF. CDR3 DNA: TGTGCCAGCAGCGTAGCCGTGTCCTACGAGCAGTACTTC.

V is TRBV4-1 and J is TRBJ1-1, with D unresolved. The CDR3 is 13 residues long. V was pared by 0 bases and J by 7 bases, with 9 bases between. Per germline, CDR1 MGHRA and CDR2 YSYEKL. CDR3: CASSQDPTDEAFF. The CDR3 bases are TGCGCCAGCAGCCAAGATCCCACAGATGAAGCTTTCTTT.

The chain carries TRBV11-2 and TRBJ2-7; 7 bases map to TRBD1. Germline V gene sequence: CDR1 SGHAT, CDR2 FQNNGV. The length of the CDR3 is 16 residues. J was trimmed by 4 bases and V by 4 bases; bases with no gene match: 13. As DNA, the CDR3 is TGTGCCAGCAGCTCCCGCGACAGGGTCCAAGGTTACGAGCAGTACTTC. This translates into CASSSRDRVQGYEQYF. The full variable domain, rest sourced from reference TRBV11-2 and TRBJ2-7, is EAGVAQSPRYKIIEKRQSVAFWCNPISGHATLYWYQQILGQGPKLLIQFQNNGVVDDSQLPKDRFSAERLKGVDSTLKIQPAKLEDSAVYLCASSSRDRVQGYEQYFGPGTRLTVT.

The chain employs TRBV28 and TRBJ1-1; D is perhaps TRBD1 (5 bases). This CDR3 is built from 14 residues. The germline gives CDR1 MDHEN, CDR2 SYDVKM. V was clipped by 5 bases and J by 4 bases, with 14 bases between them. The CDR3 spells CASSHPGSFTEAFF. The CDR3 bases are TGTGCCAGCAGTCATCCAGGGTCGTTCACTGAAGCTTTCTTT.

The V gene is TRBV5-1, the J gene TRBJ2-7, with D possibly matching TRBD1 (6 bases). Looked up from germline, CDR1 is SGHRS and CDR2 is YFSETQ. The length of the CDR3 is 15 residues. Trimming took off 0 bases at V and 0 bases at J, with 10 bases between the two ends. CDR3 in DNA: TGCGCCAGCAGCTTGGCCACAGGGATCTCCTACGAGCAGTACTTC. This codes for CASSLATGISYEQYF.

This chain joins TRBV5-6 and TRBJ2-3; D gene uncertain. There are 12 residues in the CDR3. Germline V lookup: CDR1 SGHDT, CDR2 YYEEEE. V lost 0 bases and J 3 bases, leaving 2 bases between the germline ends. In DNA, the CDR3 is TGTGCCAGCAGCTTGGTAACAGATACGCAGTATTTT. Translation: CASSLVTDTQYF.